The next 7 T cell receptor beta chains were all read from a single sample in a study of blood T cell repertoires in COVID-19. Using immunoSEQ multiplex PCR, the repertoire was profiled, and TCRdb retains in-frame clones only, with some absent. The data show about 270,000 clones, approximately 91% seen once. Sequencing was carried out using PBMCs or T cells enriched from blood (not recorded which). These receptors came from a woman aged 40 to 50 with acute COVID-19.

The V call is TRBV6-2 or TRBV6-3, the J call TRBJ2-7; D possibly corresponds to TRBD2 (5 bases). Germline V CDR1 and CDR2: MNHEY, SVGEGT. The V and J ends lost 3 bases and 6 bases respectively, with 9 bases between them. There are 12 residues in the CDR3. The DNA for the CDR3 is TGTGCCAGCAGTTATCCCCGGGGCGAGCAGTACTTC. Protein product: CASSYPRGEQYF.

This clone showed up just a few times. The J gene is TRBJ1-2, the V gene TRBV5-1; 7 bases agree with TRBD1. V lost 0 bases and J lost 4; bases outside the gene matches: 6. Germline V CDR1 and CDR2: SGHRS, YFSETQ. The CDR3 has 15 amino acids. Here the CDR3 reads CASSLEGGQTYGYTF. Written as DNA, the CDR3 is TGCGCCAGCAGCTTGGAAGGGGGACAGACCTATGGCTACACCTTC. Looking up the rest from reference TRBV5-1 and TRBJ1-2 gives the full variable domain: KAGVTQTPRYLIKTRGQQVTLSCSPISGHRSVSWYQQTPGQGLQFLFEYFSETQRNKGNFPGRFSGRQFSNSRSEMNVSTLELGDSALYLCASSLEGGQTYGYTFGSGTRLTVV.

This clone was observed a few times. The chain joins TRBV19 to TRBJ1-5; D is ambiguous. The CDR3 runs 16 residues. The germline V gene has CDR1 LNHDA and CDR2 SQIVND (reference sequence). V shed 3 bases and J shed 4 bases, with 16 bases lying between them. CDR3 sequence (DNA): TGTGCCAGTAGTATCGGTTACCTCTCGATAAATCAGCCCCAGCATTTT. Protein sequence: CASSIGYLSINQPQHF.

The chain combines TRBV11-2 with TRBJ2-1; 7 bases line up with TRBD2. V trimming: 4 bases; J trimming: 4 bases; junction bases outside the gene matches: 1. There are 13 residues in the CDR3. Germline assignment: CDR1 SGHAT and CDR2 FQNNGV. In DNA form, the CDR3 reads TGTGCCAGCAGCTCCGGGGGGTACAATGAGCAGTTCTTC. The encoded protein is CASSSGGYNEQFF.

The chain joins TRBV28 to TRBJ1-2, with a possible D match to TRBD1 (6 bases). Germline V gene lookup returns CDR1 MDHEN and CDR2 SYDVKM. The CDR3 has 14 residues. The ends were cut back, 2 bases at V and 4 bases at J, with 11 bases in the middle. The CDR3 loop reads CASSLTTGIYGYTF. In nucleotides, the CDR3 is TGTGCCAGCAGTTTAACCACAGGGATCTATGGCTACACCTTC.

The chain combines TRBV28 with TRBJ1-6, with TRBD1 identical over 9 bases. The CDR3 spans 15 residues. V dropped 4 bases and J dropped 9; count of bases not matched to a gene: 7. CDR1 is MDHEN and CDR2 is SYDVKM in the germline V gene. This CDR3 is CASSSPGQGGSPLHF. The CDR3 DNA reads TGTGCCAGCAGTTCTCCGGGACAGGGTGGTTCACCCCTCCACTTT.

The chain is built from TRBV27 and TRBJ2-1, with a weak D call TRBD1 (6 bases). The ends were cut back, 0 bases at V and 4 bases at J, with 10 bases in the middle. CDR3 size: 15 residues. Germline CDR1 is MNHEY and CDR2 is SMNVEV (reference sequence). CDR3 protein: CASSLSTTGYNEQFF. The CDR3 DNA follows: TGTGCCAGCAGTTTATCGACGACAGGTTACAATGAGCAGTTCTTC.